This TCR beta chain was sequenced for a study of PD-1 blockade in mismatch repair-deficient tumors. TCRdb's table, derived via immunoSEQ multiplex PCR, lists solely in-frame clones and lacks some. The sample lists 65,000 to 80,000 clones; more than 75% were seen once. The ends were cut back, 1 base at V and 3 bases at J, with 15 bases in the middle. CDR1 and CDR2 from the germline V gene are MNHNS and SASEGT. This CDR3 contains 17 residues. V and J are TRBV6-1 and TRBJ1-4; the D gene is possibly TRBD1 (6 bases). The receptor was derived from an adult with mismatch repair-deficient cancer. The sample in question was peripheral blood, obtained 2 weeks after starting pembrolizumab. The CDR3 DNA is TGTGCCAGCAGTGAAGACCAGGGGCTCGGGGCTAATGAAAAACTGTTTTTT. Amino acids: CASSEDQGLGANEKLFF.